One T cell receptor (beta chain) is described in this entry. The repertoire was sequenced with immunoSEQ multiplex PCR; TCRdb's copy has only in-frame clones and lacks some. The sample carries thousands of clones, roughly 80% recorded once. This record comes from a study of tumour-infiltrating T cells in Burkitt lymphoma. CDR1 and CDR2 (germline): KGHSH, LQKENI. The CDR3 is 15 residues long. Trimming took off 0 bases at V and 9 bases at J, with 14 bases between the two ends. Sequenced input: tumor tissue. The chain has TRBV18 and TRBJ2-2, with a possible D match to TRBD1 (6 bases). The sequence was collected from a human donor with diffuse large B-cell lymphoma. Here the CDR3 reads CASSPPTGPGWELFF. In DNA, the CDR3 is TGTGCCAGCTCACCACCGACAGGACCGGGCTGGGAGCTGTTTTTT.